These 15 T cell receptor beta chains originate from one sample sequenced in a study of T cells expressing NK-cell markers. TCRdb re-called the 5' RACE reads and gives one entry per CDR3 protein, without DNA. In total, the table holds about 180,000 distinct CDR3 sequences. The sequenced material came from blood T cells: a sorted CD56 or NKG2C T cell subset, CD4+ or CD8+ T cells, or bulk PBMC T cells (not recorded which). The receptors derive from a man aged 18-69 years in good health.

The V and J genes are TRBV20-1 and TRBJ2-7. Germline assignment: CDR1 DFQATT and CDR2 SNEGSKA (reference sequence). This CDR3 has 11 amino acids. The chain's CDR3 is CRLDRGYEQYF.

The rearrangement uses TRBV11-2 and TRBJ2-5; the TCRdb call, TRBD2, lacks DNA for checking. CDR1 is SGHAT and CDR2 is FQNNGV in the germline V gene. The CDR3 runs to 19 residues. CDR3 loop: CASSLRGGSELAHQETQYF.

The chain combines TRBV19 with TRBJ1-1. Germline V gene lookup returns CDR1 LNHDA and CDR2 SQIVND (reference sequence). This CDR3 has 15 residues. CDR3: CASSIERRENTEAFF.

CDR3 amino acids: CASSDRYGADTQYF. This chain links TRBV2 with TRBJ2-3; lacking DNA, the TRBD2 call made by TCRdb goes unchecked. Germline CDR1 and CDR2: SNHLY and FYNNEI. The CDR3 totals 14 residues.

V usage is TRBV24-1 and J usage is TRBJ2-2. The CDR3 spans 15 residues. Germline V gene sequence: CDR1 KGHDR, CDR2 SFDVKD. CDR3 residues: CATSDLSVYTGELFF.

The rearrangement joins TRBV4-2 to TRBJ1-4. Germline-derived CDR1 and CDR2 are LGHNA and YNFKEQ. This CDR3 region has 12 residues. CDR3 loop: CASSQGNEKLFF.

V gene TRBV18 combines with J gene TRBJ1-2; lacking DNA, the TRBD1 call made by TCRdb goes unchecked. Germline assignment: CDR1 KGHSH and CDR2 LQKENI. The CDR3 has 14 amino acids. The CDR3: CASSPPETGYGYTF.

This sequence joins TRBV6-1 and TRBJ2-7; the D gene TCRdb calls, TRBD2, cannot be checked with no DNA. The germline CDR1 and CDR2 sequences are MNHNS and SASEGT. The CDR3 has 16 residues. The CDR3 sequence: CASSTWGGGLAYEQYF.

The chain joins TRBV24-1 to TRBJ2-7; with no DNA, the TCRdb D assignment of TRBD1 cannot be verified. Germline V CDR1 and CDR2: KGHDR, SFDVKD. This CDR3 has 15 residues. The CDR3 sequence: CATSDPMTGNYEQYF.

The chain's CDR3 is CASSEARDFSYTF. This chain connects TRBV6-1 to TRBJ1-2. This CDR3 spans 13 amino acids. Germline V lookup: CDR1 MNHNS, CDR2 SASEGT.

This chain connects TRBV7-9 to TRBJ1-1. The germline gives CDR1 SEHNR, CDR2 FQNEAQ (reference sequence). CDR3 size: 15 residues. The CDR3 is CASRDLGGADTEAFF.

The V gene is TRBV27, the J gene TRBJ2-3; with no DNA, the TCRdb D assignment of TRBD1 cannot be verified. The CDR3 consists of 14 residues. Per the germline V gene, CDR1 is MNHEY and CDR2 is SMNVEV (reference sequence). CDR3 region: CASSYGGPLDTQYF.

The J gene is TRBJ2-3, the V gene TRBV9; TCRdb names TRBD2, which stays unverified in the absence of DNA. Germline CDR1 reads SGDLS; CDR2 reads YYNGEE. The CDR3 has 17 amino acids. The CDR3: CASSVEASGGLTDTQYF. Looking up the rest from reference TRBV9 and TRBJ2-3 gives the full variable domain: DSGVTQTPKHLITATGQRVTLRCSPRSGDLSVYWYQQSLDQGLQFLIQYYNGEERAKGNILERFSAQQFPDLHSELNLSSLELGDSALYFCASSVEASGGLTDTQYFGPGTRLTVL.

The V call is TRBV12-3 or TRBV12-4, the J call TRBJ1-6. This CDR3 contains 14 residues. The CDR3 spells CASSLSPWDSPLHF.

The chain joins TRBV9 to TRBJ2-3; the D call from TCRdb, TRBD2, cannot be confirmed without DNA. The CDR3 contains 16 residues. Germline V gene sequence: CDR1 SGDLS, CDR2 YYNGEE. CDR3 loop: CASSGGTSGNTDTQYF.